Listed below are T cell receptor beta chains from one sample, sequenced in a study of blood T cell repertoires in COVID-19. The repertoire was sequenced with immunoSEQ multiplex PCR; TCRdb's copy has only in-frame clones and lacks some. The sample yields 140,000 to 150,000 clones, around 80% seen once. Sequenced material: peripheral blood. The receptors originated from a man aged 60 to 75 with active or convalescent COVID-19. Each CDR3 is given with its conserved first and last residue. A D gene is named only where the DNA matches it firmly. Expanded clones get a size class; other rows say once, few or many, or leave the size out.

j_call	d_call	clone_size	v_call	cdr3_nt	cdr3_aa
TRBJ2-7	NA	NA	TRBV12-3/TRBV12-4	TGTGCCAGCAGTTTAAAGGCAGGCGAGCAGTACTTC	CASSLKAGEQYF
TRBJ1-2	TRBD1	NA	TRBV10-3	TGTGCCATCAGTGGAATGGACAGGGTTTATGGCTACACCTTC	CAISGMDRVYGYTF
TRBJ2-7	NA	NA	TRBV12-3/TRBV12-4	TGTGCCAGCAGTCCGTCCTCCGGCGAGCAGTACTTC	CASSPSSGEQYF
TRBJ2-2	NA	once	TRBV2	TGTGCCAGCACAGGGCCTCCACGAGCCGGGGAGCTGTTTTTT	CASTGPPRAGELFF
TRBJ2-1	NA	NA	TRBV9	TGTGCCAGCAGCGTAGTTGGTACTTTCGGTGAGCAGTTCTTC	CASSVVGTFGEQFF
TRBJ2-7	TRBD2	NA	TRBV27	TGTGCCAGCACCGGAACTAGCGGGGGGAATCCCTACGAGCAGTACTTC	CASTGTSGGNPYEQYF
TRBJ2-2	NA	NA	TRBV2	TGTGCCAGCAGGGGGGGACGGAACACCGGGGAGCTGTTTTTT	CASRGGRNTGELFF
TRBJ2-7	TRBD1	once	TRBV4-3	TGCGCCAGCGGAGCCTACACCGGGACAGGGACGTCCGAGCAGTACTTC	CASGAYTGTGTSEQYF
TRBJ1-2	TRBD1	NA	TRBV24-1	TGTGCCACCAGCAGGGGGCCCGGTTATAACGATGGCTACACCTTC	CATSRGPGYNDGYTF
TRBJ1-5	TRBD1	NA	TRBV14	TGTGCCAGCAGCCAAGGCGCCGGGACAGTCGTCTATAGCAATCAGCCCCAGCATTTT	CASSQGAGTVVYSNQPQHF
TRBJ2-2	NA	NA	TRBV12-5	TGTGCTAGTGGTTTGTCCGCGAACACCGGGGAGCTGTTTTTT	CASGLSANTGELFF
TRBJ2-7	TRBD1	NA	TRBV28	TGTGCCAGCAGACCACGACAGGGAGTGTTCTACGAGCAGTACTTC	CASRPRQGVFYEQYF
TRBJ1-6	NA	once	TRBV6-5	TGTGCCAGCAGCGAGGGTAATGGTTCACCCCTCCACTTT	CASSEGNGSPLHF
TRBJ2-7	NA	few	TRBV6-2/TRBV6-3	TGTGCCAGCAGCGCATACTTGATCGGTTCCCACGAGCAGTACTTC	CASSAYLIGSHEQYF